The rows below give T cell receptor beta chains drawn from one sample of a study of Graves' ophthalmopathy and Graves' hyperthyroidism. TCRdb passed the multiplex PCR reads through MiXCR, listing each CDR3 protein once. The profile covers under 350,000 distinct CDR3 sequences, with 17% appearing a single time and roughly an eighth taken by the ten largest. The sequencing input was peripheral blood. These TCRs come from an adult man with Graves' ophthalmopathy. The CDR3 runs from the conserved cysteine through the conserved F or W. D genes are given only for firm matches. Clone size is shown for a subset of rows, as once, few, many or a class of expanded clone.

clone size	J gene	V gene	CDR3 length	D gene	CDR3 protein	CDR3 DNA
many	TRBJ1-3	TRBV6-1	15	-	CASSAESLSGNTIYF	TGTGCCAGCAGTGCCGAGTCGCTCTCTGGAAACACCATATATTTT
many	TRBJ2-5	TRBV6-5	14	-	CASSPGRGQETQYF	TGTGCCAGCAGCCCCGGCAGGGGCCAAGAGACCCAGTACTTC
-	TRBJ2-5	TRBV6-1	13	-	CASSRTGLETQYF	TGTGCCAGCAGTCGTACAGGGCTCGAGACCCAGTACTTC
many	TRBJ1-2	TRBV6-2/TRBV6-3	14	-	CASSNPVSVTGYTF	TGTGCCAGCAGCAACCCGGTTTCAGTAACTGGCTACACCTTC
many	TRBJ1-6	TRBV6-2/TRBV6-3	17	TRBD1	CASSYSSFRDRGGPLHF	TGTGCCAGCAGTTACTCTTCGTTCCGGGACAGGGGAGGTCCCCTCCACTTT
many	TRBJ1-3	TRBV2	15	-	CASRPDRGFGNTIYF	TGTGCCAGCAGGCCGGACAGAGGCTTCGGAAACACCATATATTTT
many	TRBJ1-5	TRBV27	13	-	CASSGTEDQPQHF	TGTGCCAGCAGTGGGACGGAGGATCAGCCCCAGCATTTT
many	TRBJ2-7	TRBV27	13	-	CASSFAGTYEQYF	TGTGCCAGCAGTTTCGCGGGAACCTACGAGCAGTACTTC
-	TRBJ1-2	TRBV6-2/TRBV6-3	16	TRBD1	CASRVVTGGARKGYTF	TGTGCCAGCAGAGTCGTCACAGGGGGCGCAAGGAAAGGCTACACCTTC
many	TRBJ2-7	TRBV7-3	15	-	CASSLAVGIAYEQYF	TGTGCCAGCAGCTTGGCCGTAGGGATAGCCTACGAGCAGTACTTC
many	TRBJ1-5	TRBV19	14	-	CASSSVVSNQPQHF	TGTGCCAGTAGTTCCGTGGTAAGCAATCAGCCCCAGCATTTT
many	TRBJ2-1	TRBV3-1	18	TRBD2	CASSQVDSGSGTYNEQFF	TGTGCCAGCAGCCAAGTTGACAGCGGGAGCGGGACCTACAATGAGCAGTTCTTC
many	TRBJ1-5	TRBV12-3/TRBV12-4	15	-	CASSLARSSNQPQHF	TGTGCCAGCAGTTTAGCCAGGTCCAGCAATCAGCCCCAGCATTTT
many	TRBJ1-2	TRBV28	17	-	CASSNPRGRVANYGYTF	TGTGCCAGCAGTAACCCCCGCGGACGGGTAGCTAACTATGGCTACACCTTC
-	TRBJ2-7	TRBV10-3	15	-	CAISESIQGLGEQYF	TGTGCCATCAGTGAGTCGATCCAGGGACTCGGCGAGCAGTACTTC
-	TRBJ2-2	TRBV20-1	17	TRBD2	CSARHTPGLAWAGELFF	TGCAGTGCTAGACATACTCCGGGACTAGCATGGGCCGGGGAGCTGTTTTTT
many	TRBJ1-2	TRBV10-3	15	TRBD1	CAISEGQGKMDGYTF	TGTGCCATCAGTGAGGGACAGGGGAAGATGGATGGCTACACCTTC
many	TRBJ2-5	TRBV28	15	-	CASSSGLSSIETQYF	TGTGCCAGCAGCTCGGGACTGTCTTCCATAGAGACCCAGTACTTC
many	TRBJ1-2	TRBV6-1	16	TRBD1	CASTRGTGGSVYGYTF	TGTGCCAGCACCAGAGGGACAGGGGGCTCTGTTTATGGCTACACCTTC
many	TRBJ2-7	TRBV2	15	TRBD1	CASRADRGQGYEQYF	TGTGCCAGCAGAGCCGACAGGGGGCAAGGGTACGAGCAGTACTTC
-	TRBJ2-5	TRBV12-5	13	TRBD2	CASGLGLAETQYF	TGTGCTAGTGGCCTCGGACTAGCGGAGACCCAGTACTTC
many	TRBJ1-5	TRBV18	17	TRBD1	CASSPRTGLNSNQPQHF	TGTGCCAGCTCACCCCGGACAGGGCTCAATAGCAATCAGCCCCAGCATTTT
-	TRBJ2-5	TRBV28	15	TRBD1	CASSWDRAVGETQYF	TGTGCCAGCAGTTGGGACAGGGCTGTCGGAGAGACCCAGTACTTC
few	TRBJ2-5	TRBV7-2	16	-	CASSRSRGANQETQYF	TGTGCCAGCAGCCGTTCGCGGGGCGCTAATCAAGAGACCCAGTACTTC
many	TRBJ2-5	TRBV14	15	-	CASSPLRGSVETQYF	TGTGCCAGCAGCCCGCTGAGGGGATCTGTGGAGACCCAGTACTTC
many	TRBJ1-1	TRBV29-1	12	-	CSGTDTGTEAFF	TGCAGCGGGACAGATACCGGAACTGAAGCTTTCTTT
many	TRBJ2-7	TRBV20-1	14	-	CSVPSTVISYEQYF	TGCAGTGTACCCAGCACTGTGATCTCCTACGAGCAGTACTTC
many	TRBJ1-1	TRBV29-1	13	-	CSVEKSLGTEAFF	TGCAGCGTTGAAAAGAGTTTGGGGACTGAAGCTTTCTTT
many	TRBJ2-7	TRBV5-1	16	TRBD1	CASRQTGTGVNYEQYF	TGCGCCAGCAGGCAGACCGGGACAGGGGTCAACTACGAGCAGTACTTC
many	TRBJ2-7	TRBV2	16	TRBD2	CASSPGLAGVTYEQYF	TGTGCCAGCAGCCCGGGACTAGCGGGGGTAACCTACGAGCAGTACTTC
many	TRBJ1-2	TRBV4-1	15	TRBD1	CASSQPGQGIYGYTF	TGCGCCAGCAGCCAACCGGGACAGGGGATCTATGGCTACACCTTC